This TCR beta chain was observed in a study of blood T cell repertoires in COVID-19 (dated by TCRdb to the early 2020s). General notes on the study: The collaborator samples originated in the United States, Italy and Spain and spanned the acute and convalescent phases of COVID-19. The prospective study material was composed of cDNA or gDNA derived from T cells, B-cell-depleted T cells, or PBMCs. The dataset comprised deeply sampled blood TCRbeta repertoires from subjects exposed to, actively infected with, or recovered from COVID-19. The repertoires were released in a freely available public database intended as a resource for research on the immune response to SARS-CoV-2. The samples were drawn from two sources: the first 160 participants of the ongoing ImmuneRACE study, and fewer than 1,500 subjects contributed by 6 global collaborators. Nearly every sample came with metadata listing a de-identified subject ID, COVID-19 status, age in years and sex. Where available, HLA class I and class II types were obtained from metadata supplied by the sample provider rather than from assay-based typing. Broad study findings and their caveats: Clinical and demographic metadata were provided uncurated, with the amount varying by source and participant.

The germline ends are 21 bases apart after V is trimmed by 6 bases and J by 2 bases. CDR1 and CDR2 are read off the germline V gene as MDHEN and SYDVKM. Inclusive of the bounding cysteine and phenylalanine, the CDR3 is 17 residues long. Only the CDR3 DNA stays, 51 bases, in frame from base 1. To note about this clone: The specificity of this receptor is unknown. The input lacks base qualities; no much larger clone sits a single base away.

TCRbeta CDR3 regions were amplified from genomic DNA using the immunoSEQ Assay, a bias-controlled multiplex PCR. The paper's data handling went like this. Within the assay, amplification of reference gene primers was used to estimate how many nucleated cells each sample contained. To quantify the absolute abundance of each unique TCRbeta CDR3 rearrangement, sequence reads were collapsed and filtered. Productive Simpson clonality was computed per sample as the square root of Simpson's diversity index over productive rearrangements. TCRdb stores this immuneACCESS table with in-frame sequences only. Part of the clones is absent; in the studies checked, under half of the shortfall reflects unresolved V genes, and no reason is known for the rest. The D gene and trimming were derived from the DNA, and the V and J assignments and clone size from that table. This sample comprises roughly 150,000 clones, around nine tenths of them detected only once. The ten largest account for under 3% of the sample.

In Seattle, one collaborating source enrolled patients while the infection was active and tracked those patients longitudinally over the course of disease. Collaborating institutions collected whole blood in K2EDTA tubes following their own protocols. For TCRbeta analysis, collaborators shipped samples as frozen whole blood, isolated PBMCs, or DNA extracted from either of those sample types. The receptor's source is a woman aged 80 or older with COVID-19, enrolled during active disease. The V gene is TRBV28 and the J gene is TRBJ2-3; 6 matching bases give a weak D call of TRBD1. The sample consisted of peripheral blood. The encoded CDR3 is CASRDRGNLRTTDTQYF. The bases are TGTGCCAGCAGAGATAGGGGGAACCTAAGAACCACAGATACGCAGTATTTT.